This entry lists 21 T cell receptor beta chains sequenced from one sample in a study of cytomegalovirus exposure and HLA in healthy donors. The PCR contained 60 Vbeta and 13 Jbeta primers. Produced via immunoSEQ multiplex PCR; TCRdb's table is partial and in-frame only. The sample includes about 160,000 clones, 50% to 75% of them seen just once. The sequenced sample consisted of PBMCs. These receptor sequences come from a woman aged 55-69 years in good health and CMV-seropositive.

The J gene is TRBJ2-1, the V gene TRBV9; 13 positions match TRBD2. CDR1 is SGDLS, CDR2 YYNGEE, per germline. This CDR3 spans 16 amino acids. V dropped 1 base and J dropped 3; count of bases not matched to a gene: 1. The CDR3 nucleotides are TGTGCCAGCAGCGTAACTAGCGGGAGGGTCTACAATGAGCAGTTCTTC. This sequence encodes CASSVTSGRVYNEQFF. Full variable domain (rest looked up from reference TRBV9 and TRBJ2-1): DSGVTQTPKHLITATGQRVTLRCSPRSGDLSVYWYQQSLDQGLQFLIQYYNGEERAKGNILERFSAQQFPDLHSELNLSSLELGDSALYFCASSVTSGRVYNEQFFGPGTRLTVL.

CDR3 residues: CASRSPGGLSYEQYF. In DNA form, the CDR3 reads TGCGCCAGCCGTTCCCCCGGAGGGCTTTCCTACGAGCAGTACTTC. The chain couples TRBV4-3 to TRBJ2-7, with D possibly TRBD2 on 6 matching bases. CDR1 is LGHNA, CDR2 YSLEER, per germline. There are 15 residues in the CDR3. V was trimmed by 8 bases and J by 1 base, leaving 18 bases between them.

This chain connects TRBV18 to TRBJ2-7; maybe TRBD1 (5 bases). CDR3 length equals 16 residues. V was pared by 3 bases and J by 5 bases, with 20 bases between. Looked up from germline, CDR1 is KGHSH and CDR2 is LQKENI. CDR3 loop: CASSPARSRDLHEQYF. The CDR3 nucleotides are TGTGCCAGCTCACCGGCCCGTAGCAGGGATTTACACGAGCAGTACTTC.

CDR3: CASSQEGGQTNTEAFF. The CDR3 DNA sequence: TGCGCCAGCAGCCAAGAAGGAGGTCAGACGAACACTGAAGCTTTCTTT. The rearrangement uses TRBV4-3 and TRBJ1-1; D call uncertain. V shed 0 bases and J shed 1 base, with 12 bases lying between them. Germline V gives CDR1 LGHNA, CDR2 YSLEER. CDR3 length: 16 residues.

This sequence joins TRBV5-4 and TRBJ2-1; 8 bases line up with TRBD2. V gave up 6 bases and J gave up 3 bases; unmatched junction bases: 8. CDR3 size: 15 residues. Germline V gene sequence: CDR1 SGHNT, CDR2 YYREEE (reference sequence). In DNA form, the CDR3 reads TGTGCCAGCACCAGAACTAGCGGCCTCTACAATGAGCAGTTCTTC. Translated: CASTRTSGLYNEQFF.

This clone occurred once. CDR3 amino acids: CASSLLTRGTDTQYF. CDR3 DNA sequence: TGTGCCAGCAGCTTGCTTACACGGGGCACAGATACGCAGTATTTT. This chain joins TRBV5-6 and TRBJ2-3; no clear D gene. CDR3 size: 15 residues. Germline values: CDR1 SGHDT, CDR2 YYEEEE. V lost 1 base, J lost 1 base, and 10 bases lay in between.

The table lists this clone with a few counts. The chain recombines TRBV7-9 with TRBJ1-3; a weak D match, TRBD1 (5 bases). Germline CDR1 is SEHNR and CDR2 is FQNEAQ (reference sequence). The ends were cut back, 4 bases at V and 0 bases at J, with 10 bases in the middle. This CDR3 is built from 15 residues. The CDR3 loop reads CASSSGIFSGNTIYF. CDR3 in DNA: TGTGCCAGCAGCTCAGGGATTTTCTCTGGAAACACCATATATTTT.

The V call is TRBV30, the J call TRBJ1-1, with 9 bases matching TRBD1. This CDR3 spans 12 amino acids. Germline loops: CDR1 GTSNPN, CDR2 SVGIG (reference sequence). V was pared by 7 bases and J by 8 bases, with 8 bases of the junction left unmatched. CDR3 in amino acids: CAYGQGPVEAFF. CDR3 coding DNA: TGTGCCTACGGACAGGGGCCGGTGGAAGCTTTCTTT.

In this sample, this clone turned up a few times. The V and J genes are TRBV6-6 and TRBJ1-4; 9 bases map to TRBD1. Germline V gene lookup returns CDR1 MNHNY and CDR2 SVGAGI (reference sequence). This CDR3 is built from 15 residues. V dropped 5 bases and J dropped 5; count of bases not matched to a gene: 6. The DNA of the CDR3 is TGTGCCAGCAGTAGGGCAGGACAGGGGAATGAAAAACTGTTTTTT. Protein: CASSRAGQGNEKLFF.

J is TRBJ2-1 and V is TRBV4-2; 8 nucleotides match TRBD1. The CDR3 loop spans 15 amino acids. Unmatched junction bases numbered 7, after V lost 3 bases and J lost 6 bases. The V gene's germline CDR1 is LGHNA and CDR2 YNFKEQ. The CDR3 loop is CASSQIRDRFNEQFF. As DNA, the CDR3 is TGTGCCAGCAGCCAGATCCGGGACAGGTTCAATGAGCAGTTCTTC.

This clone was detected a few times. This chain links TRBV5-1 with TRBJ2-1; 14 bases align to TRBD2. There are 16 residues in the CDR3. Losses at the gene ends were 0 bases for V and 6 bases for J; bases not matched to a gene: 2. Germline CDR1 SGHRS, CDR2 YFSETQ. CDR3 region: CASSLAGLAGGNEQFF. The CDR3, as DNA: TGCGCCAGCAGCTTGGCCGGACTAGCGGGGGGCAATGAGCAGTTCTTC.

The chain carries TRBV5-4 and TRBJ2-7; TRBD1 agrees at 9 bases. This CDR3 is 15 amino acids long. V shed 3 bases and J 3 bases; nucleotides not matched to a gene: 7. CDR1 SGHNT and CDR2 YYREEE come from the germline V gene (reference sequence). In DNA form, the CDR3 reads TGTGCCAGCAGCTCAAACAGGGGGCCCCTCTACGAGCAGTACTTC. It encodes CASSSNRGPLYEQYF.

This clone came up a few times. This rearrangement joins TRBV7-2 to TRBJ1-1; D perhaps matches TRBD1 (6 bases). The CDR3 runs 13 residues. V was cut by 5 bases and J by 8 bases, with 15 bases left in between. The germline V gene encodes CDR1 SGHTA and CDR2 FQGNSA. In DNA form, the CDR3 reads TGTGCCAGCAGCGCCGCAGGGGCGGGCGAAGCTTTCTTT. It encodes CASSAAGAGEAFF.

The chain recombines TRBV30 with TRBJ2-1; D gene unclear. Germline lookup yields CDR1 GTSNPN and CDR2 SVGIG (reference sequence). There are 15 residues in the CDR3. V was cut by 3 bases and J by 0 bases, with 12 bases left in between. As DNA, the CDR3 is TGTGCCTGGAGCGACGACATTGGCTCCTACAATGAGCAGTTCTTC. The encoded protein is CAWSDDIGSYNEQFF.

The chain has TRBV9 and TRBJ2-5; TRBD2 is a possible D gene (7 bases). Per germline, CDR1 SGDLS and CDR2 YYNGEE. The V and J ends lost 0 bases and 5 bases respectively, with 14 bases between them. The CDR3 sequence is 15 residues long. The CDR3 region has the DNA TGTGCCAGCAGCGTAGGGGGGGGCCCGGGGGAGACCCAGTACTTC. Protein: CASSVGGGPGETQYF.

The chain combines TRBV5-1 with TRBJ1-4, with 7 bases that match TRBD1. Germline assignment: CDR1 SGHRS and CDR2 YFSETQ. Trimming cost V 2 bases and J 6 bases; bases outside gene matches: 10. The CDR3 is 16 amino acids. The CDR3 DNA reads as TGCGCCAGCAGCTTCCGACAGGGTGGGGGCGATGAAAAACTGTTTTTT. This encodes CASSFRQGGGDEKLFF.

V gene TRBV4-3 combines with J gene TRBJ1-2, with D maybe TRBD1 (6 bases). Germline CDR1 LGHNA, CDR2 YSLEER. Between the trimmed V and J ends, which lost 0 bases and 4 bases, there was a span of 12 bases. The CDR3 length is 15 residues. The CDR3 region is CASSQDQDRTYGYTF. DNA of the CDR3: TGCGCCAGCAGCCAAGATCAGGACAGAACCTATGGCTACACCTTC.

The chain links TRBV28 to TRBJ1-5; 9 bases match TRBD1. V trimming: 6 bases; J trimming: 7 bases; junction bases outside the gene matches: 10. The CDR3 consists of 15 residues. In germline, CDR1 is MDHEN, CDR2 SYDVKM. Here the CDR3 reads CASSPHGQGSQPQHF. As DNA, the CDR3 is TGTGCCAGCAGCCCCCATGGACAGGGGAGCCAGCCCCAGCATTTT.

This clone was seen once. V usage is TRBV6-1 and J usage is TRBJ2-3; 12 bases agree with TRBD2. Germline V lookup: CDR1 MNHNS, CDR2 SASEGT. The CDR3 is 16 amino acids. J was trimmed by 2 bases and V by 2 bases; bases with no gene match: 2. This CDR3 is CASSELAGGPTDTQYF. CDR3 in DNA: TGTGCCAGCAGTGAACTAGCGGGAGGGCCCACAGATACGCAGTATTTT.

The chain joins TRBV30 to TRBJ2-5; the D gene is possibly TRBD2 (6 bases). The DNA matches TRBJ2-7 better at its end, which makes the J call doubtful. Per the germline V gene, CDR1 is GTSNPN and CDR2 is SVGIG (reference sequence). The CDR3 has 14 amino acids. In DNA form, the CDR3 reads TGTGCCTGGAGGGGACTCAAGAGCTCCTACGAGCAGTACTTC. The encoded protein is CAWRGLKSSYEQYF.

The chain is built from TRBV6-5 and TRBJ2-3; D gene ambiguous. The CDR3 totals 14 residues. V lost 2 bases to trimming and J lost 0 bases, with 6 bases between them. In germline, CDR1 is MNHEY, CDR2 SVGAGI. The CDR3 spells CASSYRSSTDTQYF. CDR3 nucleotide sequence: TGTGCCAGCAGTTACAGGAGTAGCACAGATACGCAGTATTTT.